This T cell receptor beta chain comes out of a study of blood T cell repertoires in COVID-19. Study summary: Italy, Spain and the United States were the sources of the convalescent and acute COVID-19 samples.

TCRdb's copy holds only in-frame clones and misses some; the assay was immunoSEQ multiplex PCR. The sample yields 60,000 or so clones, around 90% seen once. Unmatched junction bases numbered 1, after V lost 3 bases and J lost 3 bases. Germline lookup yields CDR1 DFQATT and CDR2 SNEGSKA (reference sequence). The CDR3 runs 12 residues. The receptor was derived from a human donor with active COVID-19. The donor label of this sample is uncertain. The genes are TRBV20-1 and TRBJ2-7, with 8 bases matching TRBD1. Sequenced sample: peripheral blood. The CDR3 region is CSASDRGYEQYF. In nucleotides, the CDR3 is TGCAGTGCTAGTGACAGGGGCTACGAGCAGTACTTC.